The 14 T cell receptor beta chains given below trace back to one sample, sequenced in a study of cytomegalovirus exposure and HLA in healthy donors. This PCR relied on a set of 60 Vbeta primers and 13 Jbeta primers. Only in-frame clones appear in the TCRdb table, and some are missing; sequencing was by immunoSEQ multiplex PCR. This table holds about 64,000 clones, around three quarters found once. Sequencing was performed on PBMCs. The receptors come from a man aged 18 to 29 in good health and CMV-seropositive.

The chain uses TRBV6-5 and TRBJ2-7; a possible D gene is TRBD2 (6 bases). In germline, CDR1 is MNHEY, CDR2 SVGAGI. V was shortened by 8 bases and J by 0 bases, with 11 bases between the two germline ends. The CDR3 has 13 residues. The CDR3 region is CASSGESSYEQYF. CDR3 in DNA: TGTGCCAGCTCGGGGGAAAGCTCCTACGAGCAGTACTTC.

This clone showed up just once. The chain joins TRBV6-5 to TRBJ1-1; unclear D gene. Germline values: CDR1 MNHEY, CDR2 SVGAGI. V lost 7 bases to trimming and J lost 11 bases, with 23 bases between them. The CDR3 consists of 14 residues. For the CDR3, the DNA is TGTGCCAGCACCCATGAGGGCGCCCCCGGCGAGGCTTTCTTT. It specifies CASTHEGAPGEAFF.

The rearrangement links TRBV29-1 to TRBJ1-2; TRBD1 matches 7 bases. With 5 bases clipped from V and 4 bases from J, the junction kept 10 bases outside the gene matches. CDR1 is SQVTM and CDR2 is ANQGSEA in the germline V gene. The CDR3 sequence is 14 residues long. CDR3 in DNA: TGCAGCGTTTTACCTACAGGGGCTTCCTATGGCTACACCTTC. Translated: CSVLPTGASYGYTF.

The CDR3 region is CASRNGGGRTQYF. CDR3 DNA sequence: TGTGCCAGCAGAAACGGAGGGGGCCGTACCCAGTACTTC. The chain uses TRBV7-8 and TRBJ2-5, with D maybe TRBD1 (7 bases). In germline, CDR1 is SGHVS, CDR2 FQNEAQ. The CDR3 length is 13 residues. With 6 bases removed from V and 8 bases from J, the gap between germline ends came to 16 bases. Based on the CDR3 plus reference TRBV7-8 and TRBJ2-5, the full variable domain is GAGVSQSPRYKVAKRGQDVALRCDPISGHVSLFWYQQALGQGPEFLTYFQNEAQLDKSGLPSDRFFAERPEGSVSTLKIQRTQQEDSAVYLCASRNGGGRTQYFGPGTRLLVL.

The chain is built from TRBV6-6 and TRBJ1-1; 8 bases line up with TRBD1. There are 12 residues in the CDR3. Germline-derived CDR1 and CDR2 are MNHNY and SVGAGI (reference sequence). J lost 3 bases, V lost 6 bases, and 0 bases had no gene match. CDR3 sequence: CASRQGDTEAFF. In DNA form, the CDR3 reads TGTGCCAGCAGACAGGGGGACACTGAAGCTTTCTTT.

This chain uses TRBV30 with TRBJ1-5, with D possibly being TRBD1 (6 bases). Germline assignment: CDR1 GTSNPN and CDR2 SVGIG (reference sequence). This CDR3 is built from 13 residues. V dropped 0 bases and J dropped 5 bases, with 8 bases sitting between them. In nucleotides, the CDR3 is TGTGCCTGGAGTGTAGGGGGGGATCAGCCCCAGCATTTT. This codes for CAWSVGGDQPQHF. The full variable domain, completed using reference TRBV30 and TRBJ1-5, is SQTIHQWPATLVQPVGSPLSLECTVEGTSNPNLYWYRQAAGRGLQLLFYSVGIGQISSEVPQNLSASRPQDRQFILSSKKLLLSDSGFYLCAWSVGGDQPQHFGDGTRLSIL.

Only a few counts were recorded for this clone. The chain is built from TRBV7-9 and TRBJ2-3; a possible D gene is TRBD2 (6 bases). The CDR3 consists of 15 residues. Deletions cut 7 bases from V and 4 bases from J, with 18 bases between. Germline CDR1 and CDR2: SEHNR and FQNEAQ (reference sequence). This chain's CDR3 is CASILTRGGADTQYF. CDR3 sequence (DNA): TGTGCCAGCATCCTAACGCGGGGAGGAGCAGATACGCAGTATTTT.

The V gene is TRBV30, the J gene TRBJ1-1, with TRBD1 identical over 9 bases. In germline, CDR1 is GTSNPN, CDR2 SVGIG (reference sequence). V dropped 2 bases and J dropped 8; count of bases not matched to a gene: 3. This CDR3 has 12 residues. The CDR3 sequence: CAWSPGTGEAFF. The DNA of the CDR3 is TGTGCCTGGAGTCCCGGGACAGGGGAAGCTTTCTTT.

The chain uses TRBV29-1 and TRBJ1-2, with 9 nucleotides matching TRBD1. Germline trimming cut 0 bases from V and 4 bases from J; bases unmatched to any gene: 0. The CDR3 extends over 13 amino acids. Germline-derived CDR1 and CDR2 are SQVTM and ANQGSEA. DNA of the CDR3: TGCAGCGTTGAAGAGACAGGGGGCTATGGCTACACCTTC. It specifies CSVEETGGYGYTF.

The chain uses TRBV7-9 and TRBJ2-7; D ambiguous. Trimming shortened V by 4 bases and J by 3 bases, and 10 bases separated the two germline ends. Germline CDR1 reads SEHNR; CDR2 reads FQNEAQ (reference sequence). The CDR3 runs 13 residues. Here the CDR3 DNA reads TGTGCCAGCAGCTCGACTGAACGCTACGAGCAGTACTTC. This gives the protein CASSSTERYEQYF.

The CDR3 region is CASSQGDGGRTEPQHF. The CDR3 region has the DNA TGTGCCAGCAGTCAGGGTGACGGGGGAAGAACGGAGCCCCAGCATTTT. The rearrangement joins TRBV28 to TRBJ1-5, with D possibly being TRBD1 (5 bases). This CDR3 contains 16 residues. Germline loops: CDR1 MDHEN, CDR2 SYDVKM. V dropped 5 bases and J dropped 8 bases, with 22 bases sitting between them.

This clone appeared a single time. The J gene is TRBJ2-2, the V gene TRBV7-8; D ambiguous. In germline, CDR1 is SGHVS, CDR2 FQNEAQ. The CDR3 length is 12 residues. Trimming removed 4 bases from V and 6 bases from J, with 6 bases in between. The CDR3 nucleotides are TGTGCCAGCAGCTCTCCCTCCGGGGAGCTGTTTTTT. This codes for CASSSPSGELFF.

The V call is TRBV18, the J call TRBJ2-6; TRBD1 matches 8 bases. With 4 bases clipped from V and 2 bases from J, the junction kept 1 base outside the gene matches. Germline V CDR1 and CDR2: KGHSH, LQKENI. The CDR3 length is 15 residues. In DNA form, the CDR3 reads TGTGCCAGCTCACAACAGGGGGCTGGGGCCAACGTCCTGACTTTC. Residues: CASSQQGAGANVLTF.

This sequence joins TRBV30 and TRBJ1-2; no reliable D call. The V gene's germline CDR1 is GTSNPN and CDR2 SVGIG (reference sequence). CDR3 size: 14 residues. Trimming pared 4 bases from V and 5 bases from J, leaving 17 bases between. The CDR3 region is CAWTDGRTVYGYTF. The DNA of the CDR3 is TGTGCCTGGACGGACGGGAGAACCGTTTATGGCTACACCTTC.